The text below deals with one T cell receptor (beta chain). This clonotype was detected only a few times. Its antigen specificity is not known. No per-base quality is available; no much larger clone lies one base away. This entry comes from a study of T-cell memory formation after mild COVID-19 (dated by TCRdb to the early 2020s). The study in broad terms: Most TCR sequence clusters were specific to one of the two donors. T-cell clones expanding and contracting after mild COVID-19 in a couple of donors were tracked by longitudinal TCRalpha and TCRbeta repertoire sequencing. Two young, previously healthy adult volunteers made up the cohort, one male and one female. What the work shows at the level of the full study, not this receptor alone: The study included only a couple of mild cases, and larger cohorts that include severe cases with pre-infection samples were judged to be necessary. Contracting CD4+ clones were located mainly in the CM and EM memory subsets, whereas CD8+ clones were found to be enriched in EMRA. Clones contracting from day 15 to 85 had balanced CD4/CD8 phenotypes, while a second wave expanding from day 15 to 37 was biased towards CD4+. Whether the second-wave clones peaking on day 37 were SARS-CoV-2 specific was not confirmed. Some responding clones were detected in pre-infection memory, which suggested that pre-existing cross-reactive memory T cells had joined the SARS-CoV-2 response.

The CDR3 covers 16 residues, taking in both the cysteine and the phenylalanine. Only the CDR3 portion is preserved as DNA: 48 bases, with reading frame beginning at the first base. From the germline V gene (reference sequence), CDR1 is SEHNR and CDR2 is FQNEAQ. Relative to germline, V is 1 base shorter and J is 7 bases shorter, with 18 bases between their ends. The listed sequencing device is Illumina NovaSeq 6000. Using 5'RACE with constant-segment primers, TCRalpha and TCRbeta cDNA libraries were constructed, with sample barcodes and unique molecular identifiers added in the process. RNA was extracted from every sample with Trizol reagent. Amplification of the libraries took two PCR steps, and the second step added a second sample barcode plus Illumina TruSeq adapters. Libraries were sequenced on an Illumina NovaSeq with 2 x 150 bp paired-end reads. As for how the authors treated the data: The reads were demultiplexed and collapsed into UMI-guided consensus sequences using migec v1.2.7. Using mixcr v2.1.11, UMI consensuses were aligned to TRA and TRB V and J templates and then assembled into clonotypes. Clonotypes were classified as expanded or contracted when called significant by both edgeR and NoisET, with noise models trained on biological replicates. For edgeR calls, the thresholds were a false discovery rate-adjusted p below 0.01 and a log2 fold-change of 1. PCA with hierarchical clustering of max-normalized trajectories of the 1000 most abundant clonotypes was used as exploratory dynamics analysis. Separately sequenced CD4+ and CD8+ repertoires were used to assign a CD4 or CD8 phenotype to each responding clone. TCRdb reprocessed the public reads (quality trimming at Q25 with fastp, clone calling with MiXCR) and kept in-frame beta chains. For every CDR3 protein sequence, its rows merge into one entry that carries the most common genes and DNA. The V and J calls, along with clone size, are taken from TCRdb and not from the paper's own processing. In all, the sample holds a few hundred thousand distinct CDR3 sequences, and 20% to 25% of those were seen once. The ten largest clonotypes hold roughly 23% of the sample.

Ficoll-Paque density gradient centrifugation was the method used to isolate PBMCs. The receptor's source is a man between 18 and 35 years old who had mild COVID-19 (a few samples of this study predate the infection). The sample titles of this study are shuffled in the database, so cell type and time point are left out; the donor was told from shared clones. The sequencing input was PBMCs or a T cell subset sorted from them (not recorded which). The chain couples TRBV7-9 to TRBJ2-3; possibly the D gene is TRBD1, per 6 matching bases. The base sequence is TGTGCCAGCAGCTTAGGCACGAGGAACAGGGAAAATACGCAGTATTTT. Translated, this is CASSLGTRNRENTQYF.